Presented here are 7 T cell receptor beta chains from one specimen sequenced in a study of T cell responses to AZD1222 COVID-19 vaccine. TCRdb's table, derived via immunoSEQ multiplex PCR, lists solely in-frame clones and lacks some. The table records fewer than 180,000 clones, roughly 94% of them present only once. The sequencing used peripheral blood, collected on day 0 of AZD1222 vaccination. These receptors were collected from an adult in good health.

The J gene is TRBJ2-1, the V gene TRBV6-2 or TRBV6-3; no clear D gene. CDR1 and CDR2 from the germline V gene are MNHEY and SVGEGT. The ends were cut back, 4 bases at V and 6 bases at J, with 13 bases in the middle. CDR3 length: 14 residues. CDR3: CASSSSLRGNEQFF. CDR3 DNA: TGTGCCAGCAGTTCCTCCCTTCGAGGCAATGAGCAGTTCTTC.

The chain uses TRBV27 and TRBJ2-3; TRBD2 agrees at 13 bases. After removal of 2 bases from V and 2 bases from J, the junction contained 4 bases not matched to a gene. This CDR3 is built from 17 residues. Germline CDR1 reads MNHEY; CDR2 reads SMNVEV (reference sequence). Written as DNA, the CDR3 is TGTGCCAGCAGTTTAGCGGGACTAGCGGGGCTCACAGATACGCAGTATTTT. It is translated as CASSLAGLAGLTDTQYF.

The chain couples TRBV4-3 to TRBJ2-2; D is unclear. V shed 2 bases and J shed 5 bases, with 12 bases lying between them. The CDR3 runs 15 residues. The germline CDR1 and CDR2 sequences are LGHNA and YSLEER. CDR3 sequence reads: CASSQTRYRTGELFF. Here the CDR3 DNA reads TGCGCCAGCAGCCAAACGAGGTACAGAACCGGGGAGCTGTTTTTT.

This chain connects TRBV11-2 to TRBJ1-6, with 7 positions matching TRBD1. With V trimmed by 3 bases and J by 9 bases, 8 bases remained unmatched. Germline V gives CDR1 SGHAT, CDR2 FQNNGV. The CDR3 is made up of 15 amino acids. In nucleotides, the CDR3 is TGTGCCAGCAGCTTGGGTTTCAGGGGGAGTTCACCCCTCCACTTT. As protein: CASSLGFRGSSPLHF. The variable domain in full, with the rest retrieved from reference TRBV11-2 and TRBJ1-6, is EAGVAQSPRYKIIEKRQSVAFWCNPISGHATLYWYQQILGQGPKLLIQFQNNGVVDDSQLPKDRFSAERLKGVDSTLKIQPAKLEDSAVYLCASSLGFRGSSPLHFGNGTRLTVT.

J is TRBJ1-2 and V is TRBV7-8; weak D call: TRBD1 (5 bases). CDR1 is SGHVS and CDR2 is FQNEAQ in the germline V gene. The CDR3 spans 14 residues. With 5 bases removed from V and 4 bases from J, the gap between germline ends came to 14 bases. This CDR3 reads CASSPTGRTYGYTF. CDR3 in DNA: TGTGCCAGCAGCCCCACGGGACGTACCTATGGCTACACCTTC. Based on the CDR3 plus reference TRBV7-8 and TRBJ1-2, the full variable domain is GAGVSQSPRYKVAKRGQDVALRCDPISGHVSLFWYQQALGQGPEFLTYFQNEAQLDKSGLPSDRFFAERPEGSVSTLKIQRTQQEDSAVYLCASSPTGRTYGYTFGSGTRLTVV.

The chain joins TRBV5-1 to TRBJ1-2; TRBD1 matches 8 bases. V was clipped by 3 bases and J by 1 base; unmatched bases: 11. There are 17 residues in the CDR3. Germline values: CDR1 SGHRS, CDR2 YFSETQ. This CDR3 is CASSWDRGQGVNYGYTF. CDR3 bases: TGCGCCAGCAGCTGGGACCGCGGACAGGGCGTTAACTATGGCTACACCTTC.

The chain employs TRBV5-8 and TRBJ2-7; D ambiguous. V was cut by 0 bases and J by 7 bases, with 11 bases left in between. From germline, CDR1 is SGHTS and CDR2 YDEGEE. This CDR3 has 13 residues. CDR3: CASSLGQPDEQYV. DNA for the CDR3: TGTGCCAGCAGCTTGGGGCAGCCGGATGAGCAGTACGTC.